These 8 T cell receptor beta chains came from one sample sequenced in a study of siplizumab effects on memory and regulatory T cells. The repertoire was sequenced with immunoSEQ multiplex PCR; TCRdb's copy has only in-frame clones and lacks some. The top ten hold roughly 0.6% of the sample, which has 50,000 to 55,000 clones, nearly 98% seen once. The source material was naive CD4+ T cells sorted from blood. Receptors were obtained from a human donor in good health.

The rearrangement joins TRBV28 to TRBJ2-7; possible D gene TRBD1, 6 bases. Germline CDR1 MDHEN, CDR2 SYDVKM. V lost 3 bases, J lost 3 bases, and 12 bases lay in between. The CDR3 is 14 residues long. The CDR3 reads CASSFLAGDYEQYF. CDR3 nucleotide sequence: TGTGCCAGCAGTTTTTTAGCAGGGGACTACGAGCAGTACTTC.

The CDR3 spells CASSRDRGSYEQYF. The CDR3 nucleotides are TGTGCCAGCAGCCGGGACAGGGGTTCCTACGAGCAGTACTTC. The chain couples TRBV6-4 to TRBJ2-7; 10 bases map to TRBD1. The J segment lost 1 base and the V segment lost 6 bases, leaving 3 bases of the junction unmatched. The CDR3 loop spans 14 amino acids. In germline, CDR1 is MRHNA, CDR2 SNTAGT.

Details on this clone: Germline and junction disagree at one end, which may indicate a read error. The rearrangement uses TRBV5-6 and TRBJ2-7, with D unclear. CDR1 SGHDT and CDR2 YYEEEE come from the germline V gene. The CDR3 is made up of 13 amino acids. The CDR3 reads CASSLPRTYGQYF. The DNA for the CDR3 is TGTGCCAGCAGCTTGCCACGGACCTACGGGCAGTACTTC.

J is TRBJ2-1 and V is TRBV4-2, with 9 bases aligning to TRBD2. The CDR3 loop spans 16 amino acids. Germline values: CDR1 LGHNA, CDR2 YNFKEQ. The V segment lost 1 base and the J segment 10 bases; nucleotides outside the gene matches: 11. CDR3 in amino acids: CASSQAVTSGRLEQFF. CDR3 coding DNA: TGTGCCAGCAGCCAAGCGGTAACTAGCGGGCGCTTAGAGCAGTTCTTC.

This clone appeared once. The chain links TRBV12-5 to TRBJ2-1; 10 nucleotides match TRBD2. CDR1 and CDR2 from the germline V gene are LGHNT and FRNRAP. This CDR3 has 17 amino acids. Unmatched junction bases numbered 10, after V lost 0 bases and J lost 8 bases. The CDR3 DNA sequence: TGTGCTAGTGGTTTGGTAAAGTCTAGCGGGAGCCCGGATGAGCAGTTCTTC. Amino acids: CASGLVKSSGSPDEQFF.

V is TRBV5-1 and J is TRBJ2-1; 7 bases match TRBD2. The CDR3 is 15 residues long. Per germline, CDR1 SGHRS and CDR2 YFSETQ. After removal of 0 bases from V and 0 bases from J, the junction contained 0 bases not matched to a gene. The CDR3 reads CASSLGGSSYNEQFF. Written as DNA, the CDR3 is TGCGCCAGCAGCTTGGGCGGGAGCTCCTACAATGAGCAGTTCTTC.

The chain recombines TRBV30 with TRBJ2-2, with a tentative D call TRBD1 (5 bases). This CDR3 has 12 amino acids. V gave up 4 bases and J gave up 3 bases, with 6 bases separating them. CDR1 is GTSNPN and CDR2 is SVGIG in the germline V gene (reference sequence). The CDR3 spells CAWNRYTGELFF. The CDR3 nucleotides read TGTGCCTGGAACAGGTACACCGGGGAGCTGTTTTTT.

The chain combines TRBV4-1 with TRBJ2-5; D not certain. The CDR3 runs to 14 residues. Germline loops: CDR1 MGHRA, CDR2 YSYEKL. V gave up 0 bases and J gave up 1 base, with 6 bases separating them. CDR3 in amino acids: CASSQEWFQETQYF. The CDR3 nucleotides are TGCGCCAGCAGCCAAGAGTGGTTCCAAGAGACCCAGTACTTC.